A selection of T cell receptor beta chains follows, all from one sample in a study of CD8 T cells in ankylosing spondylitis. TCRdb processed the 5' RACE reads anew with MiXCR; each CDR3 protein has one entry. The sample includes 450,000 or so distinct CDR3 sequences, 26% seen only once; the top ten take about 1%. Material for sequencing was blood, either unsorted or a sorted T cell fraction (not recorded which). The receptors stem from a male donor with ankylosing spondylitis. CDR3s include the opening cysteine and the closing phenylalanine or tryptophan. D genes are given only for firm matches. The size of a clone is reported for some rows only, either as once, few or many, or as a class for expanded clones.

TRBD1	.	TRBJ2-5	TRBV10-1	TGCGCCAGCACTCTTACAGGGGGCCGGGAGACCCAGTACTTC	CASTLTGGRETQYF
.	.	TRBJ2-3	TRBV4-2	TGTGCCAGCAGTATCAGGGCAGATACGCAGTATTTT	CASSIRADTQYF
.	few	TRBJ2-7	TRBV20-1	TGCAGTGCTAGAGACCGGGTAGCAACAGGACGCGAGCAGTACTTC	CSARDRVATGREQYF
TRBD1	many	TRBJ2-1	TRBV6-2/TRBV6-3	TGTGCCAGCAGTAAGGCGGGGACAGGTGGGAATGAGCAGTTCTTC	CASSKAGTGGNEQFF
TRBD1	.	TRBJ2-7	TRBV12-3/TRBV12-4	TGTGCCAGCGTTGACAGGGCCTACGAGCAGTACTTC	CASVDRAYEQYF
.	.	TRBJ1-4	TRBV3-1	TGTGCCAGCAGCCAAAATCTGGGGGGGAGACAGGAAAAACTGTTTTTT	CASSQNLGGRQEKLFF
TRBD1	.	TRBJ1-2	TRBV7-2	TGTGCCAGCAGCCACAACCCGGACAGGGATGGCTACACCTTC	CASSHNPDRDGYTF
.	few	TRBJ1-2	TRBV2	TGTGCCAGCAGTGTTTACAGGGAAGCCTATGGCTACACCTTC	CASSVYREAYGYTF
TRBD1	.	TRBJ2-7	TRBV10-2	TGCGCCAGTACAGGGGGCGCTGGATTACTGTGGGACTACGAGCAGTACTTC	CASTGGAGLLWDYEQYF
.	.	TRBJ1-5	TRBV24-1	TGTGCCACCAGTGATCGCCGGGACACCAGTTTGTCCCAGCATTTT	CATSDRRDTSLSQHF
.	.	TRBJ2-1	TRBV9	TGTGCCAGCAGCCCAAGACAATCTGGCGGTGAGCAGTTCTTC	CASSPRQSGGEQFF
TRBD1	.	TRBJ1-3	TRBV7-9	TGTGCCAGCAGCTTAGGGACAGGGGCTGGAAACACCATATATTTT	CASSLGTGAGNTIYF
.	.	TRBJ2-1	TRBV29-1	TGCAGCGCGGCTAGGTCTAGTGACAATGAGCAGTTCTTC	CSAARSSDNEQFF
TRBD2	.	TRBJ2-5	TRBV3-1	TGTGCCAGCAGCCAAGAAGGACTAGCGGGAGAAATACCGGTCGAGACCCAGTACTTC	CASSQEGLAGEIPVETQYF
TRBD1	.	TRBJ2-1	TRBV7-9	TGTGCCAGCAGCACCTGGACAGGGGCTCCGGATGAGCAGTTCTTC	CASSTWTGAPDEQFF
TRBD2	.	TRBJ2-1	TRBV11-2	TGTGCCAGCAGCTCCCATGCCGGGACTAGATACAATGAGCAGTTCTTC	CASSSHAGTRYNEQFF
TRBD1	few	TRBJ1-5	TRBV20-1	TGCAGTGCTAGGGACAGGGCGTCGAGCAATCAGCCCCAGCATTTT	CSARDRASSNQPQHF
TRBD2	.	TRBJ2-1	TRBV5-1	TGCGCCAGCAGCTTAGGGTTGCTAGCGGGAGGGGATGAGCAGTTCTTC	CASSLGLLAGGDEQFF
.	few	TRBJ2-1	TRBV3-1	TGTGCCAGCAGCCAAGCCAGAGATTGGGACAATGAGCAGTTCTTC	CASSQARDWDNEQFF
.	.	TRBJ2-3	TRBV7-2	TGTGCCAGCAGCCCCCCCCCGGGAGAGTCGAAAAATACGCAGTATTTT	CASSPPPGESKNTQYF
.	few	TRBJ2-7	TRBV10-3	TGTGCCATCAGTGAGCCCGGGGGCGGGAGTGGATACGAGCAGTACTTC	CAISEPGGGSGYEQYF
.	.	TRBJ1-1	TRBV9	TGTGCCAGCAGCGAACCAGGTCTTGGTGGCACTGAAGCTTTCTTT	CASSEPGLGGTEAFF
.	once	TRBJ2-3	TRBV7-2	TGTGCCAGCAGCTTCCGACCCACAGATACGCAGTATTTT	CASSFRPTDTQYF
.	.	TRBJ1-5	TRBV18	TGTGCCAGCTCCTCAAGGGTGAGCAATCAGCCCCAGCATTTT	CASSSRVSNQPQHF
TRBD2	many	TRBJ2-1	TRBV5-6	TGTGCCAGCAGATTCTTGGGCGGGAGGGTTAATGAGCAGTTCTTC	CASRFLGGRVNEQFF
TRBD1	few	TRBJ2-1	TRBV25-1	TGTGCCAGCAGCATCGGGACAGGGAATTTCGGATACAATGAGCAGTTCTTC	CASSIGTGNFGYNEQFF
.	.	TRBJ1-4	TRBV10-3	TGTGCCATCAGACCAGACAGTGCTGGCGAAAAACTGTTTTTT	CAIRPDSAGEKLFF
.	.	TRBJ2-1	TRBV3-1	TGTGCCAGCAGCCAAGGTGGGGGGGCTGAGCAGTTCTTC	CASSQGGGAEQFF
.	.	TRBJ2-7	TRBV14	TGTGCCAGCAGCGAGAACCGCTACGAGCAGTACTTC	CASSENRYEQYF
TRBD1	few	TRBJ1-5	TRBV3-1	TGTGCCAGCAGCCACTCGGACAGGGGTGGCAATCAGCCCCAGCATTTT	CASSHSDRGGNQPQHF
.	few	TRBJ2-1	TRBV2	TGTGCCAGCAAGGGATTTACCTACAATGAGCAGTTCTTC	CASKGFTYNEQFF
TRBD1	.	TRBJ2-3	TRBV2	TGTGCCAGCGGGGGGGACAGGGTATCAGATACGCAGTATTTT	CASGGDRVSDTQYF
.	.	TRBJ1-1	TRBV5-4	TGTGCCAGCAGCTTGGCTAACCTCGTGTACGCTGGAAAGAACACTGAAGCTTTCTTT	CASSLANLVYAGKNTEAFF
.	few	TRBJ2-3	TRBV5-1	TGCGCCAGCAGCTTGGAGGGGAAAACAGATACGCAGTATTTT	CASSLEGKTDTQYF
.	.	TRBJ2-6	TRBV21-1	TGTGCCAGCAGCAAAAGGGGGCGGGACCGCAGCTCTGGGGCCAACGTCCTGACTTTC	CASSKRGRDRSSGANVLTF
TRBD1	.	TRBJ1-1	TRBV5-1	TGTGCCAGCAGCTCTCAGGGGGTTAACACTGAAGCTTTCTTT	CASSSQGVNTEAFF
.	.	TRBJ2-1	TRBV11-2	TGTGCCAGCAGCTTAGTTGGGAGGCATGAGCAGTTCTTC	CASSLVGRHEQFF
TRBD2	.	TRBJ2-2	TRBV20-1	TGCAGTGCTAGAGATCCCCGACTAGCGGGAGCTTACCCCGGGGAGCTGTTTTTT	CSARDPRLAGAYPGELFF
.	few	TRBJ1-2	TRBV20-1	TGCAGTGCTAGAGATAGGCGGTGGGGGGGAGGCTATGGCTACACCTTC	CSARDRRWGGGYGYTF
.	.	TRBJ1-6	TRBV29-1	TGCAGCGTTGTTCTAGGGCCCCATTCACCCCTCCACTTT	CSVVLGPHSPLHF
.	.	TRBJ2-7	TRBV5-5	TGTGCCAGCAGCTTGCGCAGGGGAACCTACGAGCAGTACTTC	CASSLRRGTYEQYF
TRBD1	few	TRBJ2-7	TRBV2	TGTGCCAGCAGTCCCGGGACAGACCCCTACGAGCAGTACTTC	CASSPGTDPYEQYF
TRBD2	.	TRBJ2-3	TRBV5-1	TGCGCCAGCAGACGCGAGGTAGCGGATGGGGGGGAGTATTTT	CASRREVADGGEYF
.	.	TRBJ1-1	TRBV6-4	TGTGCCAGCAGTGACTCGACGAACACTGAAGCTTTCTTT	CASSDSTNTEAFF
.	.	TRBJ2-5	TRBV12-3/TRBV12-4	TGTGCCAGCAGCCCCGGCGGCGGTCGAGGTGAGACCCAGTACTTC	CASSPGGGRGETQYF
.	.	TRBJ1-1	TRBV3-1	TGTGCCAGCAGCCCACCGGGGGGCCAGAACACTGAAGCTTTCTTT	CASSPPGGQNTEAFF
TRBD2	once	TRBJ2-5	TRBV3-1	TGTGCCAGCAGCCTTCTGACTAGCGGGAATCAAGAGACCCAGTACTTC	CASSLLTSGNQETQYF
TRBD1	.	TRBJ2-3	TRBV5-6	TGTGCCGCCTCGTCAGGGACAGGGGGCACAGATACGCAGTATTTT	CAASSGTGGTDTQYF
TRBD2	few	TRBJ2-5	TRBV7-2	TGTGCCAGCAGCTTAGGTTTTAGCGGGACTCAAGAGACCCAGTACTTC	CASSLGFSGTQETQYF
.	few	TRBJ1-5	TRBV24-1	TGTGCCACCAGTGATCCCCGAACTAGCAATCAGCCCCAGCATTTT	CATSDPRTSNQPQHF
.	few	TRBJ2-7	TRBV7-8	TGTGCCAGCAGCTTAGCGCCCGAGGGCGAGCAGTACTTC	CASSLAPEGEQYF
TRBD2	few	TRBJ2-3	TRBV20-1	TGCAGTGCTAAGGTCCTAGCGGGACTCACAGATACGCAGTATTTT	CSAKVLAGLTDTQYF
.	.	TRBJ1-4	TRBV6-5	TGTGCCAGCAGTTACTCAACGGCGGCAACTAATGAAAAACTGTTTTTT	CASSYSTAATNEKLFF
.	few	TRBJ2-1	TRBV12-3/TRBV12-4	TGTGCCAGCAGTCCCCTAGGGGGAGGGCATGAGCAGTTCTTC	CASSPLGGGHEQFF
TRBD2	many	TRBJ2-1	TRBV20-1	TGCAGTGCTCTTGGGACTAGCGGGAGGCGGTACAATGAGCAGTTCTTC	CSALGTSGRRYNEQFF
.	few	TRBJ1-1	TRBV24-1	TGTGCCACTGCGTCAGCGGGCACTGAAGCTTTCTTT	CATASAGTEAFF
.	few	TRBJ1-1	TRBV29-1	TGCAGCATTATAGGGGACGGTACTGAAGCTTTCTTT	CSIIGDGTEAFF